A single sample gave rise to the 18 T cell receptor beta chains below, sequenced in a study of blood T cell repertoires in COVID-19. Sequencing was performed with immunoSEQ multiplex PCR; in TCRdb, only in-frame clones are kept and a portion is missing. Seen here are some 200,000 clones, roughly 87% observed once, and the top ten hold approximately 12%. Input material: peripheral blood. Every receptor here comes from a woman aged 18-29 years who had recovered from COVID-19.

The rearrangement uses TRBV2 and TRBJ2-2; a weak D match, TRBD2 (5 bases). The V gene's germline CDR1 is SNHLY and CDR2 FYNNEI. The ends were cut back, 4 bases at V and 6 bases at J, with 15 bases in the middle. The CDR3 is 15 amino acids. The CDR3 bases are TGTGCCAGCAGTGCGGTGAGGGTACTTCCCGGGGAGCTGTTTTTT. The encoded protein is CASSAVRVLPGELFF.

This clone turned up a few times. The V and J genes are TRBV3-1 (or the pseudogene TRBV3-2) and TRBJ1-6, with 7 bases lining up with TRBD1. The V gene end was trimmed by 6 bases and the J gene end by 7 bases; junction bases not matched to a gene: 3. This CDR3 has 13 amino acids. The germline CDR1 and CDR2 sequences are LGHDT and YNNKEL (reference sequence). CDR3 region: CASRQGGNSPLHF. For the CDR3, the DNA is TGTGCCAGCAGGCAGGGGGGAAATTCACCCCTCCACTTT.

This clone has a single count. The rearrangement links TRBV11-2 to TRBJ1-3; D call uncertain. The CDR3 has 16 amino acids. The germline V gene has CDR1 SGHAT and CDR2 FQNNGV. Between the trimmed V and J ends, which lost 2 bases and 0 bases, there was a span of 11 bases. This CDR3 reads CASSLLSPGSGNTIYF. The CDR3 DNA is TGTGCCAGCAGCTTATTGTCACCAGGCTCTGGAAACACCATATATTTT. Supplemented by reference TRBV11-2 and TRBJ1-3, the full variable domain reads EAGVAQSPRYKIIEKRQSVAFWCNPISGHATLYWYQQILGQGPKLLIQFQNNGVVDDSQLPKDRFSAERLKGVDSTLKIQPAKLEDSAVYLCASSLLSPGSGNTIYFGEGSWLTVV.

The chain has TRBV11-2 and TRBJ1-5, with D possibly matching TRBD1 (5 bases). The CDR3 has 15 amino acids. The V gene's germline CDR1 is SGHAT and CDR2 FQNNGV. Trimming cost V 0 bases and J 1 base, with 7 bases left between them. Here the CDR3 reads CASSLDWGSNQPQHF. CDR3 sequence (DNA): TGTGCCAGCAGCTTAGATTGGGGCAGCAATCAGCCCCAGCATTTT.

As to this clone: Compared with germline, one end of the junction differs, possibly owing to a read error. The chain has TRBV18 and TRBJ2-1, with D perhaps TRBD2 (6 bases). There are 15 residues in the CDR3. Looked up from germline, CDR1 is KGHSH and CDR2 is LQKENI. This CDR3 is CASSPLANTRNEQFF. For the CDR3, the DNA is TGTGCCAGCTCTCCACTAGCTAATACGCGTAATGAGCAGTTCTTC.

This clone was counted only a few times. The V gene is TRBV6-5, the J gene TRBJ2-1, with D perhaps TRBD1 (5 bases). Per the germline V gene, CDR1 is MNHEY and CDR2 is SVGAGI. Between the trimmed V and J ends, which lost 6 bases and 3 bases, there was a span of 9 bases. The CDR3 is 13 amino acids. In DNA, the CDR3 is TGTGCCAGCAGACAAGACAGCTACAATGAGCAGTTCTTC. Translating it yields CASRQDSYNEQFF.

The chain links TRBV6-5 to TRBJ1-2; the match to TRBD1 covers 9 bases. There are 13 residues in the CDR3. Germline V gene lookup returns CDR1 MNHEY and CDR2 SVGAGI. Unmatched junction bases numbered 5, after V lost 7 bases and J lost 5 bases. The CDR3 loop reads CASIATGGYGYTF. CDR3 nucleotides: TGTGCCAGCATTGCGACAGGGGGATATGGCTACACCTTC.

This clone was observed once. V and J are TRBV7-3 and TRBJ1-6; the match to TRBD1 covers 7 bases. CDR3 size: 15 residues. The V gene end was trimmed by 4 bases and the J gene end by 5 bases; junction bases not matched to a gene: 5. The germline V gene encodes CDR1 SGHTA and CDR2 FQGTGA. CDR3 sequence reads: CASSSTGDNNSPLHF. CDR3 coding DNA: TGTGCCAGCAGCTCTACAGGGGACAATAATTCACCCCTCCACTTT.

The V call is TRBV5-1, the J call TRBJ2-2; D gene ambiguous. The CDR3 covers 15 residues. V dropped 0 bases and J dropped 5 bases, with 11 bases sitting between them. Germline CDR1 reads SGHRS; CDR2 reads YFSETQ. CDR3 DNA: TGCGCCAGCAGCTTGGCCCCGGGTTTAACCGGGGAGCTGTTTTTT. It is translated as CASSLAPGLTGELFF.

In this sample, this clone turned up once. The chain couples TRBV5-6 to TRBJ2-7, with D maybe TRBD2 (7 bases). V lost 7 bases, J lost 2 bases, and 13 bases lay in between. The CDR3 loop spans 13 amino acids. Germline CDR1 reads SGHDT; CDR2 reads YYEEEE. The CDR3 loop is CASGEGDTYEQYF. As DNA, the CDR3 is TGTGCCAGCGGGGAGGGGGACACCTACGAGCAGTACTTC. The entire variable domain, with the rest obtained from reference TRBV5-6 and TRBJ2-7, is as follows: DAGVTQSPTHLIKTRGQQVTLRCSPKSGHDTVSWYQQALGQGPQFIFQYYEEEERQRGNFPDRFSGHQFPNYSSELNVNALLLGDSALYLCASGEGDTYEQYFGPGTRLTVT.

The chain links TRBV6-5 to TRBJ1-5; 7 positions match TRBD1. The CDR3 is made up of 15 amino acids. V lost 7 bases to trimming and J lost 0 bases; unmatched junction nucleotides: 6. From germline, CDR1 is MNHEY and CDR2 SVGAGI. CDR3 loop: CASTGTELSNQPQHF. The CDR3 bases are TGTGCCAGCACAGGGACAGAACTTAGCAATCAGCCCCAGCATTTT.

CDR3 loop: CASSVKTSGAYNEQFF. The CDR3 nucleotides read TGTGCCAGCAGCGTAAAGACTAGCGGGGCCTACAATGAGCAGTTCTTC. V and J are TRBV9 and TRBJ2-1, with TRBD2 matching over 11 bases. Germline CDR1 and CDR2: SGDLS and YYNGEE. Trimming at V came to 1 base and at J to 2 bases, leaving 2 bases not matched to a gene. This CDR3 is 16 amino acids long.

V and J are TRBV11-1 and TRBJ2-7; 9 bases agree with TRBD1. The germline gives CDR1 SGHAT, CDR2 FQDESV (reference sequence). Germline trimming cut 4 bases from V and 4 bases from J; bases unmatched to any gene: 11. The CDR3 length is 16 residues. The CDR3 region has the DNA TGTGCCAGCAGCTGGGCAGGGACAGGGAGTTTTTACGAGCAGTACTTC. It is translated as CASSWAGTGSFYEQYF.

The chain recombines TRBV21-1 with TRBJ2-2; TRBD2, the D gene given by the table, was not confirmed from the DNA. TRBV21-1 is listed as a pseudogene. This CDR3 has 16 amino acids. The CDR3 sequence: CASRVRTAGGTGELFF. In DNA, the CDR3 is TGTGCCAGCAGGGTAAGGACAGCGGGAGGCACCGGGGAGCTGTTTTTT.

This rearrangement joins TRBV25-1 to TRBJ1-2, with a weak D call TRBD1 (6 bases). The V gene's germline CDR1 is MGHDK and CDR2 SYGVNS. This CDR3 has 14 amino acids. Trimming took off 3 bases at V and 5 bases at J, with 13 bases between the two ends. The CDR3 is CASSEHRALYGYTF. The CDR3 DNA follows: TGTGCCAGCAGTGAGCACAGGGCCCTATATGGCTACACCTTC.

The chain links TRBV13 to TRBJ2-7, with 11 bases fitting TRBD2. Looked up from germline, CDR1 is PRHDT and CDR2 is FYEKMQ (reference sequence). This CDR3 is 15 amino acids long. Germline trimming cut 1 base from V and 5 bases from J; bases unmatched to any gene: 4. The CDR3 DNA sequence: TGTGCCAGCAGCTTAGACTCTAGCGGGAGGCACGAGCAGTACTTC. The encoded protein is CASSLDSSGRHEQYF.

J is TRBJ2-4 and V is TRBV30, with 9 nucleotides matching TRBD1. With V trimmed by 4 bases and J by 4 bases, 11 bases remained unmatched. This CDR3 is built from 16 residues. Looked up from germline, CDR1 is GTSNPN and CDR2 is SVGIG (reference sequence). The CDR3: CAWTNRDRVIKNIQYF. CDR3 bases: TGTGCCTGGACTAACCGGGACAGGGTAATAAAAAACATTCAGTACTTC.

The rearrangement links TRBV24-1 to TRBJ2-5; 9 bases agree with TRBD2. CDR1 and CDR2 (germline): KGHDR, SFDVKD. The CDR3 runs 17 residues. The trim removed 1 base at V and 4 bases at J, leaving 9 bases unmatched. CDR3 DNA: TGTGCCACCAGTGATTTTACGGCGGGAGGGCCTGGAGAGACCCAGTACTTC. Protein sequence: CATSDFTAGGPGETQYF.